The 12 T cell receptor beta chains below come from one sample, sequenced in a study of T cell changes during pregnancy in multiple sclerosis. The data were produced by immunoSEQ multiplex PCR, yet TCRdb's version contains in-frame clones alone and is incomplete. The sample lists about 81,000 clones, roughly 93% occurring once. The specimen comprised peripheral blood, sampled in the third trimester of pregnancy. These receptors all come from a female donor in good health, enrolled as a control in a pregnancy study.

The chain is built from TRBV30 and TRBJ1-2; 8 bases map to TRBD1. This CDR3 comprises 12 residues. CDR1 and CDR2 (germline): GTSNPN, SVGIG (reference sequence). Trimming cost V 8 bases and J 2 bases; bases outside gene matches: 4. CDR3: CALGTGNYGYTF. CDR3 coding DNA: TGTGCCCTCGGGACAGGAAACTATGGCTACACCTTC. The whole variable domain, remainder taken from reference TRBV30 and TRBJ1-2, is SQTIHQWPATLVQPVGSPLSLECTVEGTSNPNLYWYRQAAGRGLQLLFYSVGIGQISSEVPQNLSASRPQDRQFILSSKKLLLSDSGFYLCALGTGNYGYTFGSGTRLTVV.

This chain connects TRBV5-5 to TRBJ2-7; no definite D call. The CDR3 covers 12 residues. V was clipped by 5 bases and J by 2 bases, with 8 bases between them. CDR1 SGHKS and CDR2 YYEKEE come from the germline V gene (reference sequence). CDR3 coding DNA: TGTGCCAGCAGTCCGGCGGCCTACGAGCAGTACTTC. Its protein product is CASSPAAYEQYF.

The chain is built from TRBV19 and TRBJ2-3, with D possibly being TRBD1 (6 bases). This CDR3 has 16 amino acids. Germline assignment: CDR1 LNHDA and CDR2 SQIVND (reference sequence). The germline V and J ends were trimmed by 5 bases and 2 bases, with 17 bases remaining between them. The CDR3 DNA follows: TGTGCCAGTAGTTCACGGCGGCAGGGGTCCACAGATACGCAGTATTTT. Translating gives CASSSRRQGSTDTQYF.

The chain links TRBV5-1 to TRBJ2-1, with D uncertain. Trimming removed 7 bases at V and 0 bases at J, with 11 bases between. In germline, CDR1 is SGHRS, CDR2 YFSETQ. The CDR3 runs to 14 residues. Here the CDR3 reads CASGQASSYNEQFF. CDR3 DNA sequence: TGCGCCAGCGGTCAAGCGAGCTCCTACAATGAGCAGTTCTTC. The variable domain in full, with the rest retrieved from reference TRBV5-1 and TRBJ2-1, is KAGVTQTPRYLIKTRGQQVTLSCSPISGHRSVSWYQQTPGQGLQFLFEYFSETQRNKGNFPGRFSGRQFSNSRSEMNVSTLELGDSALYLCASGQASSYNEQFFGPGTRLTVL.

The V and J genes are TRBV28 and TRBJ2-3; TRBD2 matches 13 bases. Germline trimming cut 6 bases from V and 10 bases from J; bases unmatched to any gene: 10. The length of the CDR3 is 15 residues. CDR1 is MDHEN and CDR2 is SYDVKM in the germline V gene. Written as DNA, the CDR3 is TGTGCCAGCAGGTCGTTCGTACTAGCGGGAGGGGCGCAGTATTTT. Its protein product is CASRSFVLAGGAQYF.

A note on this clone: The junction does not match germline at one end; this may be a read error. The same CDR3 is also encoded by other DNA sequences in this sample. The J gene is TRBJ1-2, the V gene TRBV27, with 8 bases lining up with TRBD1. Germline CDR1 and CDR2: MNHEY and SMNVEV (reference sequence). This CDR3 contains 13 residues. The CDR3 region has the DNA TGTGCTAGCAGCCGGACAGGGTTAGGTGGCTACACCTTC. Translated, it gives CASSRTGLGGYTF.

This chain links TRBV15 with TRBJ1-5; no clear D gene. The CDR3 extends over 16 amino acids. V was trimmed by 5 bases and J by 7 bases, leaving 21 bases between them. The germline V gene encodes CDR1 LNHNV and CDR2 YYDKDF (reference sequence). This CDR3 is CATSPRTAYGNQPQHF. For the CDR3, the DNA is TGTGCCACCAGCCCCCGGACGGCCTACGGGAACCAGCCCCAGCATTTT. Looking up the rest from reference TRBV15 and TRBJ1-5 gives the full variable domain: DAMVIQNPRYQVTQFGKPVTLSCSQTLNHNVMYWYQQKSSQAPKLLFHYYDKDFNNEADTPDNFQSRRPNTSFCFLDIRSPGLGDTAMYLCATSPRTAYGNQPQHFGDGTRLSIL.

The chain employs TRBV6-1 and TRBJ2-7; 9 nucleotides align to TRBD1. The germline CDR1 and CDR2 sequences are MNHNS and SASEGT. The CDR3 covers 13 residues. V lost 5 bases to trimming and J lost 4 bases; unmatched junction nucleotides: 3. The CDR3 region has the DNA TGTGCCAGCAGTCGGACAGGGGAATACGAGCAGTACTTC. As protein: CASSRTGEYEQYF.

A few counts support this clone. V usage is TRBV6-5 and J usage is TRBJ2-7, with TRBD2 matching over 10 bases. The CDR3 is 15 amino acids. The ends lost 4 bases at V and 5 bases at J; junction bases unmatched: 8. The germline V gene has CDR1 MNHEY and CDR2 SVGAGI. CDR3 sequence reads: CASSSSAGGPHEQYF. The DNA of the CDR3 is TGTGCCAGCAGTTCCTCAGCGGGAGGGCCCCACGAGCAGTACTTC.

The V and J genes are TRBV10-3 and TRBJ2-1, with D possibly being TRBD1 (5 bases). Per germline, CDR1 ENHRY and CDR2 SYGVKD. Trimming pared 0 bases from V and 7 bases from J, leaving 13 bases between. The CDR3 has 15 amino acids. The CDR3 coding sequence is TGTGCCATCAGTGAGTCGTCTACAGGTGAGAATGAGCAGTTCTTC. Encoded protein: CAISESSTGENEQFF.

The chain uses TRBV27 and TRBJ2-1, with 10 bases identical to TRBD2. Germline-derived CDR1 and CDR2 are MNHEY and SMNVEV (reference sequence). The CDR3 is made up of 16 amino acids. V lost 5 bases and J lost 6; bases outside the gene matches: 10. CDR3 in DNA: TGTGCCAGCAGTCCCATTTCGCTAGCGGGAGTCAATGAGCAGTTCTTC. Protein sequence: CASSPISLAGVNEQFF.

The chain links TRBV18 to TRBJ1-2; D may be TRBD1 (5 bases). The CDR3 extends over 15 amino acids. CDR1 KGHSH and CDR2 LQKENI come from the germline V gene. Trimming took off 3 bases at V and 0 bases at J, with 11 bases between the two ends. The CDR3 region has the DNA TGTGCCAGCTCACCGATGACAGACCCTAACTATGGCTACACCTTC. Its protein is CASSPMTDPNYGYTF. Full variable domain (outside the CDR3, taken from reference TRBV18 and TRBJ1-2): NAGVMQNPRHLVRRRGQEARLRCSPMKGHSHVYWYRQLPEEGLKFMVYLQKENIIDESGMPKERFSAEFPKEGPSILRIQQVVRGDSAAYFCASSPMTDPNYGYTFGSGTRLTVV.